Described below is a single TCR beta chain sequence and its context. Its antigen is currently unknown. The data were taken from a study of vaccination effects on CD4 cells after COVID-19. In the study overall: Post-vaccine sampling occurred a median 72 days after the second dose.

Regarding the study as a whole: Late post-vaccination, clones induced by infection and those induced by vaccine underwent marked clonal contraction. Cross-reactivity toward common cold coronaviruses was confined to only 1 of 255 vaccine-induced clones in healthy vaccinees.

The CDR3 covers 14 residues. V shed 4 bases, J shed 3 bases, and the junction held 7 bases outside the gene matches. CDR1 and CDR2 from the germline V gene are SQVTM and ANQGSEA. Sequenced by immunoSEQ multiplex PCR; TCRdb stores in-frame clones only, minus some. The sample lists tens of thousands of clones; 65% to 75% were seen once. After expansion with viral peptide pools in the ViraFEST assay, antigen-specific CD4+ T cells were sequenced. Cells that had been cultured for nine to eleven days were the source of isolated CD4+ T cells. Vaccination of participants consisted of two doses of either the BNT162b2 or mRNA-1273 vaccine.

This chain connects TRBV29-1 to TRBJ2-3, with 7 bases matching TRBD1. The receptor was isolated from a human donor who received a COVID-19 vaccine. The sequencing used CD4+ T cells from PBMCs cultured with HCoV-OC43 spike peptides, collected after COVID-19 vaccination. Subset indicated: HCoV-OC43 spike overlapping peptide pool stimulation. The CDR3 DNA is TGCAGCGTTGCAGGCACAGGGGAAACAGATACGCAGTATTTT. Its translation: CSVAGTGETDTQYF.